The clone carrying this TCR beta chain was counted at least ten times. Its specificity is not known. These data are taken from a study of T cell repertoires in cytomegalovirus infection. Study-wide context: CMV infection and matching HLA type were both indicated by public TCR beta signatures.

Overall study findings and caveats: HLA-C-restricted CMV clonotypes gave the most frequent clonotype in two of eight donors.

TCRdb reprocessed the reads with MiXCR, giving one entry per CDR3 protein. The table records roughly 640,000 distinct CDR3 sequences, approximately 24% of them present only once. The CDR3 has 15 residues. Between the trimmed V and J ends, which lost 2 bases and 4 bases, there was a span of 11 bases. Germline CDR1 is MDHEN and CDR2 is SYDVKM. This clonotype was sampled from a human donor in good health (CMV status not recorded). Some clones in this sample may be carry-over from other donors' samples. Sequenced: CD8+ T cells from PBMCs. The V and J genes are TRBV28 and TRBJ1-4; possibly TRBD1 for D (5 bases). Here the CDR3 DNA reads TGTGCCAGCAGTTTAGGACCGGGGCATAATGAAAAACTGTTTTTT. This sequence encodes CASSLGPGHNEKLFF.